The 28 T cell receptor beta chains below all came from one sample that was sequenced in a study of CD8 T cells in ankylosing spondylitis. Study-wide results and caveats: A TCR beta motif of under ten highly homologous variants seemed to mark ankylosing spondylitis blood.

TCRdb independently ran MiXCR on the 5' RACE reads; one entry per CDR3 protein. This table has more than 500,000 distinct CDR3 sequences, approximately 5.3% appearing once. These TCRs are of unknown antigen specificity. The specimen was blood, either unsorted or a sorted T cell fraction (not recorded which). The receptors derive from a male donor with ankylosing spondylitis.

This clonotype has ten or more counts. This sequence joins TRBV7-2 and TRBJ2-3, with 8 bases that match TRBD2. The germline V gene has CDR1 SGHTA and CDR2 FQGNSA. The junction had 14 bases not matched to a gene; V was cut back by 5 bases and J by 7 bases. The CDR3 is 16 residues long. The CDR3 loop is CASSPRWAGGLYTQYF. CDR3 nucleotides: TGTGCCAGCAGCCCCCGCTGGGCGGGGGGCCTATATACGCAGTATTTT.

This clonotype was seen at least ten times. The CDR3 sequence: CASSLGAGFRGYTF. The CDR3 bases are TGTGCCAGCAGCTTAGGGGCAGGATTTCGTGGCTACACCTTC. The V gene is TRBV7-2, the J gene TRBJ1-2; D is uncertain. CDR1 SGHTA and CDR2 FQGNSA come from the germline V gene. This CDR3 region has 14 residues. Between the trimmed V and J ends, which lost 1 base and 7 bases, there was a span of 13 bases. Using reference TRBV7-2 and TRBJ1-2 for the parts outside the CDR3, the full variable domain is GAGVSQSPSNKVTEKGKDVELRCDPISGHTALYWYRQSLGQGLEFLIYFQGNSAPDKSGLPSDRFSAERTGGSVSTLTIQRTQQEDSAVYLCASSLGAGFRGYTFGSGTRLTVV.

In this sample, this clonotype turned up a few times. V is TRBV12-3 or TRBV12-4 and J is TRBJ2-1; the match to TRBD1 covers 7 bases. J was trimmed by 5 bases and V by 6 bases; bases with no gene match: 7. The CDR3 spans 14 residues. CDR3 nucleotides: TGTGCCAGCAGGGGGGACAGAAACCACAATGAGCAGTTCTTC. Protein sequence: CASRGDRNHNEQFF.

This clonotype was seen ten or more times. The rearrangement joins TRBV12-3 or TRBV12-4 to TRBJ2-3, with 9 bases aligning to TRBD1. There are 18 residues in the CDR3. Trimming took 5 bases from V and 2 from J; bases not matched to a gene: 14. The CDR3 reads CASSQRDRARTYTDTQYF. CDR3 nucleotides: TGTGCCAGCAGTCAGAGGGACAGGGCTAGGACCTACACAGATACGCAGTATTTT.

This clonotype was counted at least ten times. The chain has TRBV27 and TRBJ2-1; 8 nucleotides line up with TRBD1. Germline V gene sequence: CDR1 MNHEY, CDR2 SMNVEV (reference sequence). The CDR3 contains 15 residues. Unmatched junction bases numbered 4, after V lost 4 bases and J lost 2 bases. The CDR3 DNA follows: TGTGCCAGCAGTTGGCAGGGGGCGGCCTACAATGAGCAGTTCTTC. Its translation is CASSWQGAAYNEQFF.

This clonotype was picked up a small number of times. The CDR3 sequence is CATSRDRVGRRTGELFF. Here the CDR3 DNA reads TGTGCCACCAGCAGAGATCGGGTCGGGAGGAGGACCGGGGAGCTGTTTTTT. The V call is TRBV15, the J call TRBJ2-2; 7 nucleotides line up with TRBD2. With V trimmed by 0 bases and J by 5 bases, 9 bases remained unmatched. The germline V gene has CDR1 LNHNV and CDR2 YYDKDF (reference sequence). The length of the CDR3 is 17 residues.

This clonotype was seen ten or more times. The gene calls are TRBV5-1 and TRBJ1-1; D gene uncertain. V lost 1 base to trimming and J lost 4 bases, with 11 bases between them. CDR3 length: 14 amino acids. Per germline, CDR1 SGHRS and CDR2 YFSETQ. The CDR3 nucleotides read TGCGCCAGCAGCTTGATTGCCGGGGTCACTGAAGCTTTCTTT. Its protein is CASSLIAGVTEAFF.

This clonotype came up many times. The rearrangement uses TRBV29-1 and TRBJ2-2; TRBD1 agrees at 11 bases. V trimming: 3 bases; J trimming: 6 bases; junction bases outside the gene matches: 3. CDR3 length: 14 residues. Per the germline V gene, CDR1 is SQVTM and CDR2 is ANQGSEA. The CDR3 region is CSVDGGQGAGELFF. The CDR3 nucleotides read TGCAGCGTTGACGGGGGACAGGGGGCCGGGGAGCTGTTTTTT.

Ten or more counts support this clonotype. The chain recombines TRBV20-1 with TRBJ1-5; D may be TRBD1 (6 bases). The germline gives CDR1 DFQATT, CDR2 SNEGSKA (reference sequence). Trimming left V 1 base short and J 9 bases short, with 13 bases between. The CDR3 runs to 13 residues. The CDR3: CSARAGGYGPQHF. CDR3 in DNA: TGCAGTGCTAGAGCCGGGGGCTACGGGCCCCAGCATTTT.

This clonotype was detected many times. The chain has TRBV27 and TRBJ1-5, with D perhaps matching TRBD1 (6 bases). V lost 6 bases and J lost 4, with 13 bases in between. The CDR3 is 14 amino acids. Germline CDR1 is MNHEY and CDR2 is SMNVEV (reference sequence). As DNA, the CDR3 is TGTGCCAGCAGCCCCTTAGGGGGAAATCAGCCCCAGCATTTT. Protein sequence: CASSPLGGNQPQHF.

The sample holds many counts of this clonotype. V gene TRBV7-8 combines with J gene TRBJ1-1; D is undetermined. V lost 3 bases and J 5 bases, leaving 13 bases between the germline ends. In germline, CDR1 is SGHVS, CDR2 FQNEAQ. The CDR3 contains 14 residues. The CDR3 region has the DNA TGTGCCAGCAGCTTTCCCCCGACCGGGACTGAAGCTTTCTTT. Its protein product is CASSFPPTGTEAFF.

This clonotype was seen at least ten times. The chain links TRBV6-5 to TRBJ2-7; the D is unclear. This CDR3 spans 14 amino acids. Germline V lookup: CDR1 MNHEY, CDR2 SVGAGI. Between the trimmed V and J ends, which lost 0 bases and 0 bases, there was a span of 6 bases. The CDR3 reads CASSYSVASYEQYF. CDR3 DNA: TGTGCCAGCAGTTACTCAGTCGCCTCCTACGAGCAGTACTTC.

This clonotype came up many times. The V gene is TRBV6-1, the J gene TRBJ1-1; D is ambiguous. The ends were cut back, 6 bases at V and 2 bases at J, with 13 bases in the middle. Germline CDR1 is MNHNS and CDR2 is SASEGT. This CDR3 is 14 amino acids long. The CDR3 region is CASRPRPVNTEAFF. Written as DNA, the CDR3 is TGTGCCAGCAGACCCCGCCCAGTCAACACTGAAGCTTTCTTT.

The CDR3 DNA reads as TGTGCCAGCACCACGCCGGGGTACAATGAGCAGTTCTTC. Its protein product is CASTTPGYNEQFF. The chain links TRBV6-2 or TRBV6-3 to TRBJ2-1; TRBD2 might be the D (5 bases). V lost 7 bases and J 4 bases, leaving 11 bases between the germline ends. Germline V gene lookup returns CDR1 MNHEY and CDR2 SVGEGT. This CDR3 is built from 13 residues.

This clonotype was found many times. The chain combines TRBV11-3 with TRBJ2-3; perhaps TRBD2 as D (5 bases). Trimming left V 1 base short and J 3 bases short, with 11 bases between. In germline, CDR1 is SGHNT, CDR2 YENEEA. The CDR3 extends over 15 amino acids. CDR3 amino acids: CASSLGRTRTDTQYF. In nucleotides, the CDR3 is TGTGCCAGCAGCTTAGGCCGGACTCGGACAGATACGCAGTATTTT.

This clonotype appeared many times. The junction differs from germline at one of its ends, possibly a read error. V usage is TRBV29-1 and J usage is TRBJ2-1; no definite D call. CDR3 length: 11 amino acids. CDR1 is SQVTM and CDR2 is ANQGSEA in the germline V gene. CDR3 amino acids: CSVVESPDDNF. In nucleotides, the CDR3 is TGCAGCGTTGTGGAGAGCCCCGACGACAACTTC.

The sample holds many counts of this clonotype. CDR3 protein: CSARDQGRGQTEAFF. CDR3 in DNA: TGCAGTGCTAGAGATCAGGGCAGGGGGCAGACTGAAGCTTTCTTT. This sequence joins TRBV20-1 and TRBJ1-1; TRBD1 aligns across 8 bases. Germline CDR1 and CDR2: DFQATT and SNEGSKA (reference sequence). CDR3 length: 15 residues. The V and J ends lost 0 bases and 5 bases, in that order; junction bases with no gene match: 8.

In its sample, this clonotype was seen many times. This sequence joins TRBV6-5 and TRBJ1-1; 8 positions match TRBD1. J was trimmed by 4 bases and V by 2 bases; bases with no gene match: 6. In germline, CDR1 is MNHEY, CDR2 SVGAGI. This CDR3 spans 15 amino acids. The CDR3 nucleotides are TGTGCCAGCAGTTACAACAGGGGGAGCGGCACTGAAGCTTTCTTT. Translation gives CASSYNRGSGTEAFF.

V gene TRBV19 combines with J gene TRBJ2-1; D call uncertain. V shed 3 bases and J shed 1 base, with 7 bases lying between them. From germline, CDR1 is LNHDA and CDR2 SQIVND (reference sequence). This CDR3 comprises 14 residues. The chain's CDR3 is CASSILDSYNEQFF. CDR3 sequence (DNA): TGTGCCAGTAGTATTCTAGATTCCTACAATGAGCAGTTCTTC. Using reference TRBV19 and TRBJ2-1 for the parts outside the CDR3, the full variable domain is DGGITQSPKYLFRKEGQNVTLSCEQNLNHDAMYWYRQDPGQGLRLIYYSQIVNDFQKGDIAEGYSVSREKKESFPLTVTSAQKNPTAFYLCASSILDSYNEQFFGPGTRLTVL.

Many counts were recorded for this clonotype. In nucleotides, the CDR3 is TGCAGTGCTAGAGAACCGGGAGCAGAGACCCAGTACTTC. This sequence encodes CSAREPGAETQYF. The chain links TRBV20-1 to TRBJ2-5, with D possibly being TRBD2 (6 bases). V lost 0 bases, J lost 4 bases, and 9 bases lay in between. The germline gives CDR1 DFQATT, CDR2 SNEGSKA (reference sequence). The CDR3 extends over 13 amino acids.

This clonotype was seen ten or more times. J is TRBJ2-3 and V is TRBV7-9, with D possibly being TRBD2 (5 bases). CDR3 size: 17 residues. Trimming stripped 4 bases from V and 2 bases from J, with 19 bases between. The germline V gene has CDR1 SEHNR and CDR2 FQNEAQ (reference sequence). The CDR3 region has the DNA TGTGCCAGCAGCTCTCCCCTCGCTAGCAGATACACAGATACGCAGTATTTT. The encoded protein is CASSSPLASRYTDTQYF.

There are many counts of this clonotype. DNA of the CDR3: TGTGCCAGCAGGGGGGGGGTTGAAGCTTTCTTT. This sequence encodes CASRGGVEAFF. The chain couples TRBV7-8 to TRBJ1-1, with D perhaps TRBD1 (5 bases). There are 11 residues in the CDR3. Germline CDR1 SGHVS, CDR2 FQNEAQ. V lost 6 bases and J lost 7, with 9 bases in between.

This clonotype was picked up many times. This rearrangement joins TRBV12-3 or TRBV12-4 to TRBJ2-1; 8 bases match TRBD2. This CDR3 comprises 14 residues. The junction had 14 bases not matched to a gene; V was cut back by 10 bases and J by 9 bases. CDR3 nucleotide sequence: TGTGCCACCACCCCCCCCGGGAGGGGGGGTGAGCAGTTCTTC. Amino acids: CATTPPGRGGEQFF.

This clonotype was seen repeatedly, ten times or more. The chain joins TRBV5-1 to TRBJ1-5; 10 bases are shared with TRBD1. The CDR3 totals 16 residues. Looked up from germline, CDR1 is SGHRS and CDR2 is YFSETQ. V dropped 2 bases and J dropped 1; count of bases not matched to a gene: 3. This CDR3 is CASSLGQGGSNQPQHF. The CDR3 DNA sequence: TGCGCCAGCAGCTTAGGACAGGGGGGAAGCAATCAGCCCCAGCATTTT.

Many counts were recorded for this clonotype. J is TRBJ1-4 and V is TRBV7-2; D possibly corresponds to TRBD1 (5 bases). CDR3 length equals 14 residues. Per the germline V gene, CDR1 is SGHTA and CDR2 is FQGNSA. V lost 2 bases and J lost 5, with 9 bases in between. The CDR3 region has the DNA TGTGCCAGCAGCTTAAGGGCAGGGAATGAAAAACTGTTTTTT. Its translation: CASSLRAGNEKLFF.

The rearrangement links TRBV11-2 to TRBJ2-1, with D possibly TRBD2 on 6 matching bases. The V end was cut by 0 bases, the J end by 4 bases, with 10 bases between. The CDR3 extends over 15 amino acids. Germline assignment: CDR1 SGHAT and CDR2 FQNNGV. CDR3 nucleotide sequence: TGTGCCAGCAGCTTAGATGGGGGGAATTACAATGAGCAGTTCTTC. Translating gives CASSLDGGNYNEQFF. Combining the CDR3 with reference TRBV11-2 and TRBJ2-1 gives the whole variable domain EAGVAQSPRYKIIEKRQSVAFWCNPISGHATLYWYQQILGQGPKLLIQFQNNGVVDDSQLPKDRFSAERLKGVDSTLKIQPAKLEDSAVYLCASSLDGGNYNEQFFGPGTRLTVL.

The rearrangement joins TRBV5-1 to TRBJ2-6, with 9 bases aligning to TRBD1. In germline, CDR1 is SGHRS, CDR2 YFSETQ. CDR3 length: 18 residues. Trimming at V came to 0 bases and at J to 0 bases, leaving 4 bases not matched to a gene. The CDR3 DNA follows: TGCGCCAGCAGCTTGGCTGGACAGGGGAACTCTGGGGCCAACGTCCTGACTTTC. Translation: CASSLAGQGNSGANVLTF.

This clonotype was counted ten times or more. DNA of the CDR3: TGTGCCAGCAGCTTAGCCCAGAGGAACACCATATATTTT. It is translated as CASSLAQRNTIYF. This chain joins TRBV7-2 and TRBJ1-3; D not resolved. This CDR3 spans 13 amino acids. CDR1 SGHTA and CDR2 FQGNSA come from the germline V gene. V was cut by 0 bases and J by 7 bases, with 7 bases left in between.